Following are 10 T cell receptor beta chains from one sample sequenced in a study of cytomegalovirus exposure and HLA in healthy donors. The PCR had 60 Vbeta and 13 Jbeta primers. The method was immunoSEQ multiplex PCR; TCRdb's version includes in-frame clones alone and lacks a portion of them. The data contain over 200,000 clones, roughly 90% of them seen just once; the ten biggest clones take up 0.95% to 1.1%. The sequenced material came from PBMCs. These TCRs come from a young woman in good health and CMV-seronegative.

The V and J genes are TRBV11-3 and TRBJ2-3, with TRBD2 identical over 13 bases. CDR1 and CDR2 (germline): SGHNT, YENEEA. The J segment lost 6 bases and the V segment lost 7 bases, leaving 7 bases of the junction unmatched. The CDR3 length is 15 residues. CDR3 sequence reads: CASTKGTSGIDTQYF. The CDR3 bases are TGTGCCAGCACCAAAGGGACTAGCGGGATTGATACGCAGTATTTT.

This chain links TRBV19 with TRBJ1-2; TRBD1 matches at 7 bases. Germline V lookup: CDR1 LNHDA, CDR2 SQIVND (reference sequence). After removal of 9 bases from V and 1 base from J, the junction contained 11 bases not matched to a gene. This CDR3 spans 15 amino acids. This chain's CDR3 is CASKSRDRVNYGYTF. The DNA for the CDR3 is TGTGCCAGCAAGTCGAGGGACAGAGTTAACTATGGCTACACCTTC.

This clone was counted between two and nine times. This chain joins TRBV4-3 and TRBJ2-2; 7 positions match TRBD2. Germline CDR1 LGHNA, CDR2 YSLEER. V lost 1 base to trimming and J lost 3 bases; unmatched junction nucleotides: 11. The CDR3 consists of 18 residues. Here the CDR3 DNA reads TGCGCCAGCAGCCAAGCCCCGAACGGCGGGGGATACACCGGGGAGCTGTTTTTT. Its protein is CASSQAPNGGGYTGELFF.

This clone appeared a few times. The chain employs TRBV7-2 and TRBJ1-2, with D perhaps TRBD1 (5 bases). The CDR3 is 15 residues long. V was shortened by 1 base and J by 6 bases, with 15 bases between the two germline ends. Germline V gene sequence: CDR1 SGHTA, CDR2 FQGNSA. In DNA, the CDR3 is TGTGCCAGCAGCTTAGTCAAGGGGATTGCGGATGGCTACACCTTC. It encodes CASSLVKGIADGYTF.

The count of this clone is one. The rearrangement joins TRBV7-6 to TRBJ2-7; 10 bases are shared with TRBD2. The CDR3 totals 15 residues. Per the germline V gene, CDR1 is SGHVS and CDR2 is FNYEAQ. V shed 3 bases, J shed 6 bases, and the junction held 8 bases outside the gene matches. In DNA form, the CDR3 reads TGTGCCAGCAGCTTGGGGGCTAGCGGGAGTGGCGAGCAGTACTTC. This sequence encodes CASSLGASGSGEQYF.

V and J are TRBV7-9 and TRBJ1-4; D gene ambiguous. The CDR3 extends over 18 amino acids. Germline V CDR1 and CDR2: SEHNR, FQNEAQ (reference sequence). The germline V and J ends were trimmed by 5 bases and 0 bases, with 19 bases remaining between them. The CDR3 spells CASSLPRTLASTNEKLFF. CDR3 sequence (DNA): TGTGCCAGCAGCCTGCCACGGACTCTTGCCTCAACTAATGAAAAACTGTTTTTT.

The chain joins TRBV4-3 to TRBJ2-2, with a possible D match to TRBD1 (6 bases). This CDR3 has 15 residues. Germline V lookup: CDR1 LGHNA, CDR2 YSLEER. V shed 0 bases and J shed 1 base, with 6 bases lying between them. The CDR3 protein is CASSQETGNTGELFF. CDR3 DNA sequence: TGCGCCAGCAGCCAAGAGACAGGGAACACCGGGGAGCTGTTTTTT.

The chain combines TRBV7-9 with TRBJ1-2; 7 nucleotides match TRBD1. The CDR3 loop spans 15 amino acids. Germline CDR1 reads SEHNR; CDR2 reads FQNEAQ (reference sequence). V lost 3 bases and J lost 8; bases outside the gene matches: 12. CDR3 loop: CASSLGPTGSRGYTF. In nucleotides, the CDR3 is TGTGCCAGCAGCTTGGGCCCGACAGGGTCTAGGGGCTACACCTTC.

This chain connects TRBV4-1 to TRBJ2-1; 8 bases map to TRBD2. V shed 0 bases and J 6 bases; nucleotides not matched to a gene: 7. Germline V lookup: CDR1 MGHRA, CDR2 YSYEKL. CDR3 length: 16 residues. CDR3 bases: TGCGCCAGCAGCCAAGAGGGCAAGCGGGAGTCCAATGAGCAGTTCTTC. It yields the protein CASSQEGKRESNEQFF.

The chain has TRBV6-6 and TRBJ1-1, with TRBD1 matching over 7 bases. Per the germline V gene, CDR1 is MNHNY and CDR2 is SVGAGI (reference sequence). V shed 6 bases, J shed 2 bases, and the junction held 9 bases outside the gene matches. The CDR3 has 15 residues. The CDR3: CASREPRGINTEAFF. The CDR3 coding sequence is TGTGCCAGCAGGGAGCCCAGGGGGATAAACACTGAAGCTTTCTTT.